These 26 T cell receptor beta chains share one sample of origin, sequenced in a study of blood T cell repertoires in COVID-19. The protocol was immunoSEQ multiplex PCR, while the TCRdb copy is restricted to in-frame clones and leaves out a portion. The data show approximately 190,000 clones, 84% seen once. Sequenced input: PBMCs or T cells enriched from blood (not recorded which). These receptors were obtained from a woman in her thirties who had been exposed to COVID-19.

The rearrangement joins TRBV18 to TRBJ1-6; TRBD1 might be the D (6 bases). The germline V and J ends were trimmed by 6 bases and 6 bases, with 21 bases remaining between them. Germline CDR1 is KGHSH and CDR2 is LQKENI. The CDR3 sequence is 17 residues long. CDR3 sequence (DNA): TGTGCCAGCTCTCCGACCGGACAGACCAATTTTAATTCACCCCTCCACTTT. Amino acids: CASSPTGQTNFNSPLHF. The full variable domain, its missing parts supplied by reference TRBV18 and TRBJ1-6, is NAGVMQNPRHLVRRRGQEARLRCSPMKGHSHVYWYRQLPEEGLKFMVYLQKENIIDESGMPKERFSAEFPKEGPSILRIQQVVRGDSAAYFCASSPTGQTNFNSPLHFGNGTRLTVT.

This chain joins TRBV7-3 and TRBJ1-1; D possibly corresponds to TRBD1 (6 bases). The V gene's germline CDR1 is SGHTA and CDR2 FQGTGA. Trimming removed 5 bases at V and 5 bases at J, with 21 bases between. The CDR3 sequence is 16 residues long. The chain's CDR3 is CASSPYQGKSWTEAFF. CDR3 nucleotide sequence: TGTGCCAGCAGCCCCTACCAGGGGAAGAGTTGGACTGAAGCTTTCTTT.

Here the CDR3 reads CATGHLSGNTIYF. CDR3 in DNA: TGCGCCACCGGACATCTCTCTGGAAACACCATATATTTT. The chain recombines TRBV4-1 with TRBJ1-3; TRBD1 might be the D (5 bases). The CDR3 has 13 amino acids. Germline CDR1 MGHRA, CDR2 YSYEKL. V shed 10 bases and J shed 0 bases, with 10 bases lying between them.

The sample holds a few counts of this clone. The rearrangement links TRBV10-2 to TRBJ1-1, with 8 bases that match TRBD1. Germline assignment: CDR1 WSHSY and CDR2 SAAADI. J was trimmed by 0 bases and V by 7 bases; bases with no gene match: 1. The CDR3 consists of 13 residues. The chain's CDR3 is CASKDRVNTEAFF. CDR3 in DNA: TGCGCCAGCAAGGACAGGGTGAACACTGAAGCTTTCTTT.

The CDR3 DNA reads TGTGCCATCAGTGAGTCGACAGGGGGCTCCTATAATTCACCCCTCCACTTT. The encoded protein is CAISESTGGSYNSPLHF. V usage is TRBV10-3 and J usage is TRBJ1-6, with 9 bases aligning to TRBD1. Unmatched junction bases numbered 0, after V lost 0 bases and J lost 0 bases. The CDR3 is made up of 17 amino acids. The germline V gene encodes CDR1 ENHRY and CDR2 SYGVKD.

The chain combines TRBV5-5 with TRBJ2-1; TRBD1 matches 9 bases. The CDR3 loop spans 16 amino acids. In germline, CDR1 is SGHKS, CDR2 YYEKEE (reference sequence). The V and J ends lost 4 bases and 1 base, in that order; junction bases with no gene match: 6. The CDR3 nucleotides read TGTGCCAGCAGCCGAACTGGACAGGGGTCCTACAATGAGCAGTTCTTC. Translated: CASSRTGQGSYNEQFF.

The chain is built from TRBV24-1 and TRBJ2-2, with 7 nucleotides matching TRBD1. J was trimmed by 2 bases and V by 4 bases; bases with no gene match: 6. CDR3 length equals 16 residues. From germline, CDR1 is KGHDR and CDR2 SFDVKD. The chain's CDR3 is CATSDPHRGNTGELFF. The CDR3 nucleotides read TGTGCCACCAGTGACCCCCACAGGGGTAACACCGGGGAGCTGTTTTTT.

This clone has a handful of counts. This sequence joins TRBV30 and TRBJ1-2; D unclear. This CDR3 spans 15 amino acids. V gave up 4 bases and J gave up 5 bases, with 20 bases separating them. Looked up from germline, CDR1 is GTSNPN and CDR2 is SVGIG (reference sequence). The CDR3 reads CAWNPPRPGGYGYTF. The CDR3 DNA is TGTGCCTGGAACCCCCCCCGGCCCGGAGGGTATGGCTACACCTTC. The variable domain in full, completed from reference TRBV30 and TRBJ1-2, reads SQTIHQWPATLVQPVGSPLSLECTVEGTSNPNLYWYRQAAGRGLQLLFYSVGIGQISSEVPQNLSASRPQDRQFILSSKKLLLSDSGFYLCAWNPPRPGGYGYTFGSGTRLTVV.

The genes are TRBV7-9 and TRBJ1-2, with 7 positions matching TRBD1. This CDR3 region has 14 residues. Looked up from germline, CDR1 is SEHNR and CDR2 is FQNEAQ (reference sequence). V shed 0 bases and J 2 bases; nucleotides not matched to a gene: 0. The DNA for the CDR3 is TGTGCCAGCAGCTTAGCGACAGGGAACTATGGCTACACCTTC. Its protein is CASSLATGNYGYTF.

The DNA for the CDR3 is TGTGCCAGCTCACCACTACTAGCGGACAATGAGCAGTTCTTC. Its protein is CASSPLLADNEQFF. This chain joins TRBV18 and TRBJ2-1, with 8 bases aligning to TRBD2. This CDR3 is 14 amino acids long. J was trimmed by 5 bases and V by 1 base; bases with no gene match: 1. CDR1 KGHSH and CDR2 LQKENI come from the germline V gene.

The genes are TRBV6-5 and TRBJ1-4; 7 bases are a match to TRBD1. Germline trimming cut 6 bases from V and 6 bases from J; bases unmatched to any gene: 10. CDR1 MNHEY and CDR2 SVGAGI come from the germline V gene. This CDR3 is 15 amino acids long. In nucleotides, the CDR3 is TGTGCCAGCAGCCGACAGGGCGGGTTCGATGAAAAACTGTTTTTT. This encodes CASSRQGGFDEKLFF.

The rearrangement uses TRBV30 and TRBJ1-1, with a possible D match to TRBD1 (5 bases). The V end lost 1 base, the J end lost 5 bases, and 14 bases lay between the germline ends. Germline CDR1 GTSNPN, CDR2 SVGIG (reference sequence). The CDR3 covers 14 residues. Written as DNA, the CDR3 is TGTGCCTGGAGTGCGGCGGGATGGGGGACTGAAGCTTTCTTT. This translates into CAWSAAGWGTEAFF.

In the case of this clone: Different DNA sequences within this sample yield the same CDR3. The rearrangement joins TRBV11-2 to TRBJ1-3, with D uncertain. The CDR3 contains 14 residues. Trimming pared 1 base from V and 0 bases from J, leaving 4 bases between. Germline CDR1 reads SGHAT; CDR2 reads FQNNGV. The CDR3 here is CASSLAVSGNTIYF. CDR3 DNA sequence: TGTGCCAGCAGCTTAGCAGTCTCTGGAAACACCATATATTTT.

The V and J genes are TRBV18 and TRBJ1-2; 8 bases are a match to TRBD1. The germline V gene has CDR1 KGHSH and CDR2 LQKENI. This CDR3 comprises 16 residues. V shed 5 bases and J 7 bases; nucleotides not matched to a gene: 15. The CDR3 DNA follows: TGTGCCAGCTCAGGGGGCCCTATCGGACAGGGAACTGGCTACACCTTC. Translation gives CASSGGPIGQGTGYTF.

V gene TRBV6-5 combines with J gene TRBJ1-2; the D is unclear. CDR1 and CDR2 (germline): MNHEY, SVGAGI. The ends were cut back, 9 bases at V and 4 bases at J, with 12 bases in the middle. This CDR3 is built from 12 residues. The CDR3 reads CASADKSYGYTF. The CDR3 region has the DNA TGTGCCAGTGCTGACAAGTCCTATGGCTACACCTTC.

The V call is TRBV15, the J call TRBJ1-1; D might be TRBD1 (6 bases). The CDR3 is 13 amino acids. Trimming shortened V by 5 bases and J by 1 base, and 8 bases separated the two germline ends. Germline CDR1 reads LNHNV; CDR2 reads YYDKDF (reference sequence). The CDR3 region has the DNA TGTGCCACCAGCCTGGACAGGAACACTGAAGCTTTCTTT. It yields the protein CATSLDRNTEAFF.

The gene calls are TRBV3-1 (or the pseudogene TRBV3-2) and TRBJ2-3, with 16 nucleotides matching TRBD2. The germline CDR1 and CDR2 sequences are LGHDT and YNNKEL (reference sequence). The CDR3 is 18 residues long. V was clipped by 3 bases and J by 4 bases; unmatched bases: 7. The CDR3, as DNA: TGTGCCAGCAGCCAGTTACCGGGACTAGCGGGGGGGCCAGATACGCAGTATTTT. It encodes CASSQLPGLAGGPDTQYF.

CDR3 residues: CASSQELAGDSLYF. The CDR3 region has the DNA TGTGCCAGCAGCCAAGAACTAGCGGGGGATTCTCTGTACTTC. The chain combines TRBV14 with TRBJ2-7; 11 nucleotides line up with TRBD2. V lost 0 bases and J lost 12; bases outside the gene matches: 7. CDR3 length: 14 amino acids. Germline V CDR1 and CDR2: SGHDN, FVKESK.

The J gene is TRBJ1-1, the V gene TRBV3-1 (or the pseudogene TRBV3-2); D not certain. CDR3 length: 15 amino acids. Germline loops: CDR1 LGHDT, CDR2 YNNKEL (reference sequence). The V and J ends lost 3 bases and 3 bases respectively, with 14 bases between them. CDR3 nucleotide sequence: TGTGCCAGCAGCCAGGGCCTCGGCTCCCACACTGAAGCTTTCTTT. Protein sequence: CASSQGLGSHTEAFF.

The chain has TRBV28 and TRBJ2-1, with 13 bases lining up with TRBD2. Germline V gene data show CDR1 as MDHEN and CDR2 as SYDVKM. With 1 base clipped from V and 6 bases from J, the junction kept 9 bases outside the gene matches. There are 18 residues in the CDR3. The CDR3 coding sequence is TGTGCCAGCAGTTTATTTGGACTAGCGGGGGAGTCTAGCAATGAGCAGTTCTTC. It yields the protein CASSLFGLAGESSNEQFF.

This sequence joins TRBV5-1 and TRBJ1-1; 8 bases fit TRBD1. The CDR3 loop spans 15 amino acids. Germline CDR1 SGHRS, CDR2 YFSETQ. J was trimmed by 6 bases and V by 3 bases; bases with no gene match: 10. CDR3: CASSWEGQALPEAFF. The CDR3 nucleotides are TGCGCCAGCAGCTGGGAGGGACAGGCTCTCCCTGAAGCTTTCTTT.

This chain joins TRBV21-1 and TRBJ1-5; the table assigns TRBD1, which was not confirmed against the DNA. TRBV21-1 is given as a pseudogene. This CDR3 comprises 16 residues. The CDR3, as DNA: TGTGCCAGCAGCAAAGTTCGAACAGTTGGCAATCAGCCCCAGCATTTT. It encodes CASSKVRTVGNQPQHF.

This clone was counted once. V gene TRBV11-2 combines with J gene TRBJ2-7; 10 bases agree with TRBD2. This CDR3 comprises 16 residues. The V and J ends lost 5 bases and 2 bases, in that order; junction bases with no gene match: 9. CDR1 SGHAT and CDR2 FQNNGV come from the germline V gene. Written as DNA, the CDR3 is TGTGCCAGCAGCGGGCGGACTAGCGGCAAAACCTACGAGCAGTACTTC. It is translated as CASSGRTSGKTYEQYF.

The rearrangement uses TRBV11-2 and TRBJ1-2, with unresolved D. V was cut by 4 bases and J by 1 base, with 10 bases left in between. This CDR3 has 14 amino acids. Germline V lookup: CDR1 SGHAT, CDR2 FQNNGV. The DNA for the CDR3 is TGTGCCAGCAGCTCCTCGGGTTATAACTATGGCTACACCTTC. The encoded protein is CASSSSGYNYGYTF.

This chain links TRBV3-1 (or the pseudogene TRBV3-2) with TRBJ2-1, with D unresolved. Germline V gives CDR1 LGHDT, CDR2 YNNKEL (reference sequence). Trimming stripped 1 base from V and 0 bases from J, with 13 bases between. The CDR3 length is 17 residues. In nucleotides, the CDR3 is TGTGCCAGCAGCCAAGTCCTCTACCATAGCTCCTACAATGAGCAGTTCTTC. Translating gives CASSQVLYHSSYNEQFF.

The chain uses TRBV7-2 and TRBJ2-7; D gene ambiguous. The V end was cut by 1 base, the J end by 3 bases, with 7 bases between. The CDR3 loop spans 13 amino acids. Per the germline V gene, CDR1 is SGHTA and CDR2 is FQGNSA. This CDR3 reads CASSLGPDYEQYF. CDR3 DNA sequence: TGTGCCAGCAGCTTAGGGCCAGACTACGAGCAGTACTTC.